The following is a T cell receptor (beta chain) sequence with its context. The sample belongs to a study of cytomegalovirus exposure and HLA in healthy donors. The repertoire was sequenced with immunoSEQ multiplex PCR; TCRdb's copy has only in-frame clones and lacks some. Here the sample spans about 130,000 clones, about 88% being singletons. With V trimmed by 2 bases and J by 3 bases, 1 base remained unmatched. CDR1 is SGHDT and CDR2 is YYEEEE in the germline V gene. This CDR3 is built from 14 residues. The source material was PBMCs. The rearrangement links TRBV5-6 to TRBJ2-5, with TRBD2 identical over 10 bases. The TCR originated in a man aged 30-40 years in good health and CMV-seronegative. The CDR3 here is CASSFLAGEETQYF. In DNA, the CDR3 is TGTGCCAGCAGCTTTCTAGCGGGAGAAGAGACCCAGTACTTC.